This T cell receptor beta chain was identified during a study of T cell changes during pregnancy in multiple sclerosis. CDR1 and CDR2 (germline): SGHDN, FVKESK. CDR3 size: 14 residues. J lost 4 bases, V lost 4 bases, and 4 bases had no gene match. Clones were read by immunoSEQ multiplex PCR, and TCRdb kept only the in-frame ones, dropping some. The sample shows under 100,000 clones, less than 95% of them seen only once. The chain is built from TRBV14 and TRBJ1-1, with 9 bases lining up with TRBD1. This receptor was obtained from a female donor with multiple sclerosis, enrolled in a pregnancy study. The sequencing here drew on peripheral blood, taken in the third trimester of pregnancy. CDR3 sequence reads: CASSLTGGGTEAFF. CDR3 bases: TGTGCCAGCAGCCTGACAGGGGGAGGCACTGAAGCTTTCTTT. The entire variable domain, with the rest obtained from reference TRBV14 and TRBJ1-1, is as follows: EAGVTQFPSHSVIEKGQTVTLRCDPISGHDNLYWYRRVMGKEIKFLLHFVKESKQDESGMPNNRFLAERTGGTYSTLKVQPAELEDSGVYFCASSLTGGGTEAFFGQGTRLTVV.